This T cell receptor (beta chain) was sequenced in a study of shared T cell receptors in the human thymus (dated by TCRdb to the early 2020s). Describing the broader study: The study examined how self-reactive, shared T-cell receptor alpha chains are generated in the human thymus.

The receptor library was made with the immunoSEQ multiplex PCR assay. The table comes from immuneACCESS by way of TCRdb, which keeps in-frame sequences with V and J called. Part of the clones is missing from these tables; in studies checked, under half for an unresolved V gene and the rest for unknown reasons. This sample lists under 700,000 clones; around 78% were detected once. The top ten clones comprise 0.013% of the sample. For CDR1 and CDR2, the germline V gene lists SNHLY and FYNNEI. The CDR3 sequence holds 18 residues, the cysteine and phenylalanine included. Only the CDR3 region is kept as DNA, spanning 54 bases read in frame from base 1. V gives up 3 bases and J gives up 7 bases, and the segment between their germline ends measures 25 bases. About this clone: Its target antigen remains unknown. The input lacks base qualities; no much larger clone sits a single base away.

This same sample was also part of a study on human thymus T cells. The second study, in turn, reports: In Finland, the donors were immunologically healthy infants who were having open corrective cardiac surgery for congenital heart defects. Thymus tissue was collected as surgical resects that were removed during corrective cardiac surgery. Usage of V and J gene segments appeared to be biased in both the thymic and the peripheral blood repertoires. Highly overlapping thymic TCR repertoires among unrelated individuals were reported in the related research. The study characterized TCR alpha and beta repertoires from seven to nine infant thymus samples and four related peripheral blood samples. The cohort included about 6 male and two female infants, with donor ages spanning 7 to 244 days. Thymocytes were mechanically released from the tissue and were stored as pellets of roughly 10-32 million cells at -70 degrees C. Genomic DNA was extracted from frozen cell pellets with a QIAsymphony instrument. The immunoSEQ multiplex PCR assay was used to amplify the TCRB and TCRAD loci from a standardized quantity of quality-controlled genomic DNA. The amplicons spanned the V(D)J region and were long enough to cover the CDR3 and allow V and J genes to be identified. The amplicons were sequenced on an Illumina platform via the commercial immunoSEQ service. Corrections for primer bias and sequencing errors followed previously described methods, while TCRAD and TCRB definitions were based on the IMGT database. Repertoires were analysed with immunoSEQ Analyzer 3.0 and VDJTools, covering basic statistics, V/J segment usage, diversity estimates, rarefaction and pairwise overlap. Diversity was estimated using the Chao1, ChaoE, Efron-Thisted, Shannon and inverse Simpson indices, and was also estimated on datasets down-sampled to the size of the smallest sample. Repertoire overlap was assessed by strict matching of CDR3 nucleotide sequence, V gene and J gene, and clustering was done by Jaccard-based multidimensional scaling. On average, about 730,000 unique TCRB clonotypes were obtained from thymus samples, compared with roughly 89,000 from blood samples.

Source material: thymocytes. The sequence was collected from a boy under three years old with a congenital heart defect. Donor details come from another sample of the same person, matched by shared clones. The rearranged segments are TRBV2 and TRBJ1-5; the D gene is not confidently resolved. The DNA is TGTGCCAGCAGTGATTTGCCCCGGGGATCCCCGCAATCCCAGCCCCAGCATTTT. Translated, this is CASSDLPRGSPQSQPQHF.